This T cell receptor (beta chain) was documented in a study of shared clonotypes between healthy human individuals (dated by TCRdb to 2020 to 2021). In the study overall: The cohort included three men and a couple of women between 18 and 49 years of age. Per donor, leukapheresis produced somewhere between about 0.8 and 9 billion PBMCs. For each donor, three plates each were used for CD4 naive and CD4 memory, two plates were used for CD8 naive, and one plate was used for CD8 memory. To estimate repertoire size and how much clonotype sharing occurs between individuals, the study deeply sequenced the blood TCR repertoires of about five healthy adults. To increase sequencing depth and limit assay-specific biases, TCR repertoire library preparation and sequencing were carried out by different laboratories using diverse techniques. Study-wide findings and limitations: Sampling was restricted to blood, and TCR repertoires in tissue are likely to differ from TCR repertoires in blood. Because the study included a small number of donors, the genetic and exposure-history diversity represented was limited. When four donors were compared, the shared fraction of clonotypes was 5% to 6.5% for naive CD4, around 3.6% for naive CD8, more than 2% for memory CD4, and roughly 0.4% for memory CD8. Naive subsets generally had larger estimated clonotype richness than memory subsets did. Clonotypes shared by all four sorted-subset donors showed higher generation probabilities than non-shared clonotypes. Even with the large sequencing depth, rarefaction of the sorted-subset datasets indicated that sequencing was incomplete. Based on pairwise subsampling, the degree of clonotype sharing among donors was expected to be affected by sequencing depth.

From its cysteine to its phenylalanine, the CDR3 spans 14 amino acids. Only the CDR3 region is kept as DNA, spanning 42 bases read in frame from base 1. V and J are truncated by 2 bases and 2 bases respectively, leaving an intervening sequence of 10 bases. Reading the germline V gene (reference sequence) gives CDR1 SEHNR and CDR2 FQNEAQ. Using the deep immunoSEQ assay, multiplex PCR amplified TCR CDR3 regions from genomic DNA. Extracted genomic DNA from each cell subset was spread evenly across all wells of several immunoSEQ 96-well plates, with each plate serving as a replicate. For sorted subsets, around 200 ng genomic DNA, equal to 30,000 to 35,000 T cell genomes, was loaded into each replicate PCR. The purified libraries were quantified using a Qubit 3.0 fluorometer, sized with a Bioanalyzer 2100, and then quantified again using the KAPA Library Quantification kit. A separate single-read 150-cycle Illumina NextSeq 550 flow cell was used to sequence each immunoSEQ 96-well plate. On the authors' methods: The immunoSEQ output contained only junctional sequences without quality scores, so filtering could not match that applied to full-length reads. Sequences were annotated with PyIR, a Python wrapper for IgBLAST v1.9, and V/J genes and CDR3 were assigned using IMGT germline references. Any read was removed if the V/J assignment was weak (E-value above 1e-6), the CDR3 was missing, or the read contained stop codons, out-of-frame junctions, or ambiguous translated residues. V3J clonotypes were defined by identical inferred V gene, J gene, and CDR3 amino acid sequence. Percentage overlap between repertoires was calculated by dividing the number of shared unique clonotypes by the size of the smaller repertoire. Three approaches were used to assess repertoire richness: RTK rarefaction, the Chao1 estimator, and Recon v2.1 estimates of unobserved clonotypes. OLGA was used to compute generation probabilities for all TCRbeta clonotypes that the gDNA method yielded from a handful of donors. What TCRdb holds here is the immuneACCESS table cut down to in-frame rearrangements. Part of the clones is not present; checked against another copy, under half of the missing clones reflect an unresolved V gene, and the others are unexplained. From that table come the V and J calls and clone size; the DNA was used to work out D and trimming. This sample comprises about 700,000 clones, around 92% of them detected only once. In total, the top ten clones hold about 24% of the sample.

For the CD8 naive samples, CD45RO-negative cells were positively selected for CCR7, yielding a CD45RA+CCR7+ population from which TemRA cells were excluded. The donors were healthy, HIV-negative adults who had no recently reported acute infections or vaccinations. Every donor was a Caucasian adult living in Nashville, Tennessee, USA. Blood was collected by leukapheresis, and PBMCs were isolated by Ficoll-Histopaque density gradient centrifugation and then cryopreserved in liquid nitrogen vapor phase. Purity and quantity of every magnetically sorted T cell population were checked by analytical flow cytometry. From each sorted fraction, genomic DNA was isolated and quantified by UV absorbance on a Nanodrop 2000c. Comment on this clone: The clone's antigen remains unknown. No quality values exist for individual bases; no much larger clone is one base distant.

The chain is encoded by TRBV7-9 joined to TRBJ2-7; the D segment could be TRBD1, given 6 matching bases. Sample: naive CD8+ T cells sorted from blood. The cell subset or site label, as the study defines it: CD45RA+CCR7+. The receptor was isolated from a man aged 25 to 45 in good health. The CDR3 has the sequence CASSLRTATYEQYF. The DNA sequence reads TGTGCCAGCAGCTTACGGACAGCAACCTACGAGCAGTACTTC.